Following are 20 T cell receptor beta chains from one sample sequenced in a study of response to subunit inactivated influenza vaccine. TCRdb reprocessed the RT-PCR reads via MiXCR and lists one record per CDR3 protein. Altogether 600,000 to 850,000 distinct CDR3 sequences are present, approximately 14% being singletons, with the ten largest covering approximately 7.6%. The material was PBMCs from blood, obtained roughly 15 days before vaccination. The source is a man aged 50-59 years who received an inactivated influenza vaccine.

This clonotype has just a few counts. The gene calls are TRBV9 and TRBJ2-1; TRBD2 agrees at 10 bases. Trimming cost V 4 bases and J 3 bases; bases outside gene matches: 4. The germline gives CDR1 SGDLS, CDR2 YYNGEE. The CDR3 loop spans 15 amino acids. CDR3 sequence (DNA): TGTGCCAGCAGCTTTAGCGGGAGGTACTACAATGAGCAGTTCTTC. It codes for CASSFSGRYYNEQFF.

The V and J genes are TRBV20-1 and TRBJ1-2; D unresolved. V was pared by 0 bases and J by 3 bases, with 14 bases between. The germline V gene has CDR1 DFQATT and CDR2 SNEGSKA (reference sequence). The CDR3 has 15 residues. CDR3 nucleotides: TGCAGTGCTAGAGATCCGGAGGGATTGCACTATGGCTACACCTTC. Amino acid sequence: CSARDPEGLHYGYTF.

The sample holds a few counts of this clonotype. The chain employs TRBV29-1 and TRBJ2-3; D is possibly TRBD1 (5 bases). CDR1 and CDR2 (germline): SQVTM, ANQGSEA. The CDR3 is made up of 12 amino acids. With 8 bases removed from V and 0 bases from J, the gap between germline ends came to 9 bases. This CDR3 is CSLRQSTDTQYF. The CDR3 DNA reads as TGCAGCTTAAGACAGAGCACAGATACGCAGTATTTT.

This clonotype was seen a few times. The chain has TRBV7-3 and TRBJ2-2; D is unresolved. Trimming shortened V by 5 bases and J by 0 bases, and 7 bases separated the two germline ends. From germline, CDR1 is SGHTA and CDR2 FQGTGA. The CDR3 loop spans 14 amino acids. As DNA, the CDR3 is TGTGCCAGCAGCCGAAACGCGAACACCGGGGAGCTGTTTTTT. It yields the protein CASSRNANTGELFF.

This clonotype was counted ten times or more. The V and J genes are TRBV4-1 and TRBJ1-2, with D unresolved. The CDR3 extends over 14 amino acids. V lost 0 bases to trimming and J lost 2 bases, with 7 bases between them. In germline, CDR1 is MGHRA, CDR2 YSYEKL. The chain's CDR3 is CASSQDPRNYGYTF. The CDR3 region has the DNA TGCGCCAGCAGCCAAGATCCCCGAAACTATGGCTACACCTTC.

The chain links TRBV10-3 to TRBJ1-5; weak D call: TRBD1 (5 bases). Germline V CDR1 and CDR2: ENHRY, SYGVKD. Trimming removed 3 bases at V and 0 bases at J, with 9 bases between. The CDR3 is made up of 15 amino acids. The CDR3 nucleotides read TGTGCCATCAGTGACAGGGAGAATAGCAATCAGCCCCAGCATTTT. Residues: CAISDRENSNQPQHF.

The chain carries TRBV30 and TRBJ2-7; the D is unclear. CDR3 length: 13 amino acids. CDR1 is GTSNPN and CDR2 is SVGIG in the germline V gene (reference sequence). Trimming took 0 bases from V and 7 from J, leaving 13 bases between them. The CDR3 DNA sequence: TGTGCCTGGAGTGTACCGCCCCTAGGGGAGCAGTACTTC. It specifies CAWSVPPLGEQYF.

The chain recombines TRBV6-2 or TRBV6-3 with TRBJ2-1, with D unclear. This CDR3 has 15 residues. Germline values: CDR1 MNHEY, CDR2 SVGEGT. V lost 7 bases to trimming and J lost 5 bases, with 18 bases between them. The CDR3 here is CASTWPEAGDNEQFF. Here the CDR3 DNA reads TGTGCCAGCACTTGGCCCGAGGCTGGGGACAATGAGCAGTTCTTC.

V gene TRBV4-2 combines with J gene TRBJ2-1; 8 positions match TRBD1. After removal of 2 bases from V and 9 bases from J, the junction contained 12 bases not matched to a gene. The V gene's germline CDR1 is LGHNA and CDR2 YNFKEQ. This CDR3 is 16 amino acids long. CDR3 sequence reads: CASSQLSGTGLIEQFF. CDR3 nucleotides: TGTGCCAGCAGCCAACTATCCGGGACAGGTTTAATTGAGCAGTTCTTC.

The chain joins TRBV21-1 to TRBJ2-1; the D call in the table, TRBD2, was not verified against the DNA. TRBV21-1 is a pseudogene locus. The CDR3 has 16 amino acids. This chain's CDR3 is CASNRRGGATYNEQFF. DNA of the CDR3: TGTGCCAGCAACAGGCGGGGGGGGGCAACCTACAATGAGCAGTTCTTC.

This clonotype was counted many times. This sequence joins TRBV3-1 and TRBJ2-7, with D perhaps being TRBD1 or TRBD2 (5 bases each). The V gene's germline CDR1 is LGHDT and CDR2 YNNKEL (reference sequence). Trimming shortened V by 4 bases and J by 6 bases, and 16 bases separated the two germline ends. The CDR3 is 14 residues long. Written as DNA, the CDR3 is TGTGCCAGCAGCCTTTCGGGGACGGTCCCCGAGCAGTACTTC. It codes for CASSLSGTVPEQYF.

Ten or more counts support this clonotype. The V and J genes are TRBV11-2 and TRBJ1-1, with D possibly TRBD1 on 5 matching bases. V lost 5 bases, J lost 11 bases, and 15 bases lay in between. Germline V gene sequence: CDR1 SGHAT, CDR2 FQNNGV. The CDR3 has 12 amino acids. CDR3 amino acids: CASSPDRGLAFF. CDR3 DNA: TGTGCCAGCAGCCCTGATAGGGGTTTGGCTTTCTTT.

The chain combines TRBV7-9 with TRBJ2-1; 12 nucleotides line up with TRBD2. CDR1 is SEHNR and CDR2 is FQNEAQ in the germline V gene (reference sequence). The junction had 11 bases not matched to a gene; V was cut back by 1 base and J by 10 bases. This CDR3 region has 17 residues. In DNA, the CDR3 is TGTGCCAGCAGCTTAGAGCTAGCGGGGGGGTACGTGGTGGAGCAGTTCTTC. Its translation: CASSLELAGGYVVEQFF. Combining the CDR3 with reference TRBV7-9 and TRBJ2-1 gives the whole variable domain DTGVSQNPRHKITKRGQNVTFRCDPISEHNRLYWYRQTLGQGPEFLTYFQNEAQLEKSRLLSDRFSAERPKGSFSTLEIQRTEQGDSAMYLCASSLELAGGYVVEQFFGPGTRLTVL.

This clonotype turned up a few times. The V call is TRBV5-1, the J call TRBJ1-1; D gene unclear. Germline V gene sequence: CDR1 SGHRS, CDR2 YFSETQ. Trimming cost V 0 bases and J 4 bases, with 7 bases left between them. This CDR3 is built from 13 residues. The CDR3 loop is CASSLVTSTEAFF. CDR3 nucleotide sequence: TGCGCCAGCAGCTTGGTGACGAGCACTGAAGCTTTCTTT.

This clonotype was recorded a few times. The chain combines TRBV24-1 with TRBJ2-7; D is unresolved. The CDR3 spans 16 residues. The germline gives CDR1 KGHDR, CDR2 SFDVKD. The V end lost 1 base, the J end lost 4 bases, and 16 bases lay between the germline ends. The CDR3 here is CATSDFPRRTSYEQYF. The CDR3 DNA is TGTGCCACCAGTGATTTTCCGAGGAGAACCTCTTACGAGCAGTACTTC.

This clonotype was detected a few times. The chain joins TRBV6-2 or TRBV6-3 to TRBJ2-7, with TRBD2 matching over 11 bases. The germline V gene encodes CDR1 MNHEY and CDR2 SVGEGT. Trimming at V came to 3 bases and at J to 0 bases, leaving 4 bases not matched to a gene. The CDR3 covers 16 residues. CDR3 in amino acids: CASSYTSGGTSYEQYF. In DNA, the CDR3 is TGTGCCAGCAGTTATACTAGCGGGGGTACCTCCTACGAGCAGTACTTC.

The rearrangement joins TRBV19 to TRBJ2-1; D not certain. Germline V lookup: CDR1 LNHDA, CDR2 SQIVND (reference sequence). V dropped 2 bases and J dropped 1 base, with 12 bases sitting between them. This CDR3 has 16 amino acids. Here the CDR3 reads CASSISLWGSYNEQFF. CDR3 sequence (DNA): TGTGCCAGTAGTATAAGCCTCTGGGGTTCCTACAATGAGCAGTTCTTC.

There are a few counts of this clonotype. This sequence joins TRBV6-2 or TRBV6-3 and TRBJ2-7, with 7 bases aligning to TRBD2. Trimming at V came to 5 bases and at J to 2 bases, leaving 12 bases not matched to a gene. This CDR3 is 16 amino acids long. Per germline, CDR1 MNHEY and CDR2 SVGEGT. The CDR3 DNA follows: TGTGCCAGCAGTCCCCGGGACTATCAAGAAGCCTACGAGCAGTACTTC. Amino acids: CASSPRDYQEAYEQYF.

A note on this clonotype: This may be a read error: a much more frequent sequence differs by one nucleotide. The chain couples TRBV7-8 to TRBJ2-1; a weak D match, TRBD2 (6 bases). Germline V gene data show CDR1 as SGHVS and CDR2 as FQNEAQ. The V end lost 6 bases, the J end lost 7 bases, and 16 bases lay between the germline ends. The CDR3 is made up of 14 amino acids. Here the CDR3 reads CASRKTSQLNEQFF. The CDR3, as DNA: TGTGCCAGCAGGAAAACTAGCCAACTTAATGAGCAGTTCTTC.

The CDR3 DNA follows: TGTGCCAGCAGCTTAGACGACAGGACTTCCTACGAGCAGTACTTC. Its protein product is CASSLDDRTSYEQYF. V is TRBV7-2 and J is TRBJ2-7, with a weak D call TRBD1 (6 bases). The CDR3 covers 15 residues. V shed 1 base and J shed 1 base, with 11 bases lying between them. The germline V gene encodes CDR1 SGHTA and CDR2 FQGNSA.